This T cell receptor (beta chain) was observed in a study of molecular identifiers for immune sequencing clone quantification. Generation of bulk TCR libraries relied on previously described methods and listed TCR primers. TCRdb re-derived calls from the PCR reads in MiXCR, one entry per CDR3 protein. The table lists about 640,000 distinct CDR3 sequences, roughly 21% of them singletons, with 0.85% in the top ten. Germline CDR1 is DFQATT and CDR2 is SNEGSKA (reference sequence). The CDR3 is 14 amino acids. Trimming pared 0 bases from V and 6 bases from J, leaving 14 bases between. Study findings and constraints: Clones that had above 20 RNA copies took up over 97% of effector molecules but under 1% in naive cells. Clone sizes that are highly expanded could be underestimated when identical TCR molecules share a barcode.

At least ten counts were recorded for this clonotype. Its antigen is as yet unknown. CD8+CD4-CCR7+CD45RA+ cells were sorted as naive CD8 T cells. This chain uses TRBV20-1 with TRBJ2-5; D assignment may be TRBD1 or TRBD2 (5 bases each). The receptor comes from a human donor in good health. Some libraries in this study had Jurkat cell RNA spiked in. Source material: naive CD8+ T cells from blood, with Jurkat cell RNA spiked in. Documented subset: FACS-sorted CD8+CD4-CCR7+CD45RA+ naive T cells. The CDR3 DNA is TGCAGTGCTAGAGAACGGGACCCCCGGCAGACCCAGTACTTC. The encoded protein is CSARERDPRQTQYF.